This T cell receptor (beta chain) was identified during a study of CD8+ T cells in alopecia areata. Whole-study context: The drug, tofacitinib, lasted 6 to 18 months, followed by 6 months off drug.

Broader study findings: There were also resident alphabeta T cells of normal skin sequenced in scalp samples. Clonality was higher in lesional than normal scalp, especially in alopecia totalis/universalis.

The J segment lost 5 bases and the V segment lost 4 bases, leaving 6 bases of the junction unmatched. Germline CDR1 and CDR2: MNHEY and SMNVEV (reference sequence). The CDR3 runs to 14 residues. With regard to this clone: The antigen is not known.

TCR sequencing used cDNA made by reverse transcription of extracted RNA. Generated by immunoSEQ multiplex PCR, the TCRdb table keeps only in-frame clones and is missing some. The repertoire holds roughly 150,000 clones, 40% to 60% seen once, with approximately 20% in the top ten. Peripheral blood and lesional scalp punch biopsies came from alopecia areata patients. The TCR was taken from a human donor with alopecia areata. The source material was CD8+ T cells sorted from blood, sampled at week 0. The chain is built from TRBV27 and TRBJ1-2; TRBD1 agrees at 8 bases. The CDR3 sequence: CASSSARTGYGYTF. The CDR3 DNA reads as TGTGCCAGCAGTTCCGCTCGGACAGGGTATGGCTACACCTTC.